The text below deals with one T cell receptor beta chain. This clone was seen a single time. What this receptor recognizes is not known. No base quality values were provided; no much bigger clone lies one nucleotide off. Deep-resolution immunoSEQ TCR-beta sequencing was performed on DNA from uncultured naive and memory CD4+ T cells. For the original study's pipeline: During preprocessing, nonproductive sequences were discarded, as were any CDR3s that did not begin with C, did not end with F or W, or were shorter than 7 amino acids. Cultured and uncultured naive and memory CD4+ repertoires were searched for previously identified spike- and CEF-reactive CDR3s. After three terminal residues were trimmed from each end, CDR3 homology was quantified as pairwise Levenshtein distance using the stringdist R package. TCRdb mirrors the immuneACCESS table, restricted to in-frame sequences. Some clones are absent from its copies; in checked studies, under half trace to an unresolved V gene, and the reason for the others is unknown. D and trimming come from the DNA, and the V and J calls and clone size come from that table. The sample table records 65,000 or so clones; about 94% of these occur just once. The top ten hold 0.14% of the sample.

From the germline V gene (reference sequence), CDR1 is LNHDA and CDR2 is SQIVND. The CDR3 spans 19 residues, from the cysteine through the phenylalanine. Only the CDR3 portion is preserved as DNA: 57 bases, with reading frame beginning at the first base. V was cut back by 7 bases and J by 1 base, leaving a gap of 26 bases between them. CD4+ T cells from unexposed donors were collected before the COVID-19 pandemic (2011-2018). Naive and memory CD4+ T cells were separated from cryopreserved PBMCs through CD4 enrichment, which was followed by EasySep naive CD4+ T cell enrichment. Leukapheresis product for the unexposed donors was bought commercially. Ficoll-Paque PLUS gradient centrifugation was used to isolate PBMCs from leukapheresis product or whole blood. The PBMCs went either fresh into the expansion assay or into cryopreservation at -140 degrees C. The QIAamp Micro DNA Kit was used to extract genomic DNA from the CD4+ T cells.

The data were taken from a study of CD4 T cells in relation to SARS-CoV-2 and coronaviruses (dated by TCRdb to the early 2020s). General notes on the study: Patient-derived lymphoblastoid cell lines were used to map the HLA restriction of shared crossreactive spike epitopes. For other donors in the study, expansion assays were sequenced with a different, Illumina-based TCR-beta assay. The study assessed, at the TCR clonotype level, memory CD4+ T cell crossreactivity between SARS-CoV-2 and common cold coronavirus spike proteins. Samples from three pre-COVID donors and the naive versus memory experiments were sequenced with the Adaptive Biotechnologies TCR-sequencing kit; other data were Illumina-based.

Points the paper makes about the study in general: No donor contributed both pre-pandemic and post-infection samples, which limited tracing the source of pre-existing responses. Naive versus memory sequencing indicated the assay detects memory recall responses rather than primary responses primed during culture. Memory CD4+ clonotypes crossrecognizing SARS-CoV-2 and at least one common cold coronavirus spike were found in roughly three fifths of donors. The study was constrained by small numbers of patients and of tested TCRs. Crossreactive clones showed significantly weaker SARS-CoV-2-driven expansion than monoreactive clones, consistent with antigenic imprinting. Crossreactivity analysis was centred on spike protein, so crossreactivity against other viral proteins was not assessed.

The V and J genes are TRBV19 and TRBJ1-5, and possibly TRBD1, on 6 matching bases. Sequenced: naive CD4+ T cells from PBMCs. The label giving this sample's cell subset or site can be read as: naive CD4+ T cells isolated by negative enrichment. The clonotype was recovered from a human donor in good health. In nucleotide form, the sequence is TGTGCCAGTACCCTCGAGGGGGGCAGGGGTGTAGGCAGCAATCAGCCCCAGCATTTT. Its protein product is CASTLEGGRGVGSNQPQHF.